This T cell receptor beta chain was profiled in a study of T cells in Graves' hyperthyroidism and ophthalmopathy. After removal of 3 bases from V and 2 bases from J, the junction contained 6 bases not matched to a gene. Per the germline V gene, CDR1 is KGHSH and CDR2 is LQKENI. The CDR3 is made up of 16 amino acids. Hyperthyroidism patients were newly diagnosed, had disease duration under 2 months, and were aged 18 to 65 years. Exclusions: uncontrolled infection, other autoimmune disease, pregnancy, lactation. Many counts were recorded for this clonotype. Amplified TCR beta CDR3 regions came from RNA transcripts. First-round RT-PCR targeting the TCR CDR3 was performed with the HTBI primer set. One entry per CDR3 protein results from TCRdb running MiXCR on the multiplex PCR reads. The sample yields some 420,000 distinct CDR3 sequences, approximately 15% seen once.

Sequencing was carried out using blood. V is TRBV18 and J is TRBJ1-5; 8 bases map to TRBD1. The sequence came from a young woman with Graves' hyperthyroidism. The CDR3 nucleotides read TGTGCCAGCTCACCCGATTCAGGGGGCGGCAATCAGCCCCAGCATTTT. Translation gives CASSPDSGGGNQPQHF.